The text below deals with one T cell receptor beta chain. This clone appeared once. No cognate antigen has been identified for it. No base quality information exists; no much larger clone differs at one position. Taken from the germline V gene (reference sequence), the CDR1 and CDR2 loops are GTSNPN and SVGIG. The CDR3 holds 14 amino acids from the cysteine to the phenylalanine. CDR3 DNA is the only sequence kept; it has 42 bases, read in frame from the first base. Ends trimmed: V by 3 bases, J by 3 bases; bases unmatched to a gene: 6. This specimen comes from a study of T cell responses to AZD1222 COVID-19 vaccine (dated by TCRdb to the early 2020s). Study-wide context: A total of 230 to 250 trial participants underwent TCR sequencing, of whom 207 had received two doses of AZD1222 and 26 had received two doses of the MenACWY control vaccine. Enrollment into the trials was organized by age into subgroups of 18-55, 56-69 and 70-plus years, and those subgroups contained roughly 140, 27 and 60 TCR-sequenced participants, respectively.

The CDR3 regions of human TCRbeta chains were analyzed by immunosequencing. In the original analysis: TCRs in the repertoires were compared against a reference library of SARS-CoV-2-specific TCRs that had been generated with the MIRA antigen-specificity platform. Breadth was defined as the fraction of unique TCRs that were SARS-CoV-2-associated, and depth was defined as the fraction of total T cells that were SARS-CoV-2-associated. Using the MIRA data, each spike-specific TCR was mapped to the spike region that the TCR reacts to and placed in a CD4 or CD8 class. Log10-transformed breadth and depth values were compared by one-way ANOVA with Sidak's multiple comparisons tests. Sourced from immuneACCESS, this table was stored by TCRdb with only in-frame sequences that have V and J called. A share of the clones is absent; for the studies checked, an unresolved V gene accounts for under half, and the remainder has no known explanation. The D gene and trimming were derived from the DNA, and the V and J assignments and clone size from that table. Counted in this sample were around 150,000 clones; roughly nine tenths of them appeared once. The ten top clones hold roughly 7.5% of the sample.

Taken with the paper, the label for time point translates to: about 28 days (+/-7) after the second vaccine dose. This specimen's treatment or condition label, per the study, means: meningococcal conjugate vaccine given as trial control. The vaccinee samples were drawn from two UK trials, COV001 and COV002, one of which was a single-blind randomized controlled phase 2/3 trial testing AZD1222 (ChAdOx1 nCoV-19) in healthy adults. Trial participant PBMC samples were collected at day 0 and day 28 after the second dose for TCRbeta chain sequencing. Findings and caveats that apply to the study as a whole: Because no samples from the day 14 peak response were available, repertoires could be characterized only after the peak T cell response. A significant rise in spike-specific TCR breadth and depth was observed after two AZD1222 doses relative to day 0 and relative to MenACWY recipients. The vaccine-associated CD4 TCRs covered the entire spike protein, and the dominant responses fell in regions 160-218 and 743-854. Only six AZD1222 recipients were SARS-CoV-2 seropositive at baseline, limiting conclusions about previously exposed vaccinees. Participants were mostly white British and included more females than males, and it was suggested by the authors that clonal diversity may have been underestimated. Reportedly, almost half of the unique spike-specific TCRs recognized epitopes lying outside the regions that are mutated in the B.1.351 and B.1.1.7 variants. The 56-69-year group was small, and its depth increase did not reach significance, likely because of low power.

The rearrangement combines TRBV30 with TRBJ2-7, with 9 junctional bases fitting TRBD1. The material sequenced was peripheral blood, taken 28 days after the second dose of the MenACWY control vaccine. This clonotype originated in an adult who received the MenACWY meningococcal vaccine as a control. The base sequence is TGTGCCTGGAGGCTCGGACAGGGGTACTACGAGCAGTACTTC. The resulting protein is CAWRLGQGYYEQYF.